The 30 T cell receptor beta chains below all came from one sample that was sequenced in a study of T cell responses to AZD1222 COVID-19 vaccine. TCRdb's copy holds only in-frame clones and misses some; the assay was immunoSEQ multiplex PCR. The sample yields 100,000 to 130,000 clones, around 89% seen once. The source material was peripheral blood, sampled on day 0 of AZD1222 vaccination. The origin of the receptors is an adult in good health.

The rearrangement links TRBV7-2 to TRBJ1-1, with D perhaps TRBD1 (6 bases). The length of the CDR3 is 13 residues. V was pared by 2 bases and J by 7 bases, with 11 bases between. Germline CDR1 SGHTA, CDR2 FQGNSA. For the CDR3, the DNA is TGTGCCAGCAGCTTAAACAGGGTGGGTGAAGCTTTCTTT. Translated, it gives CASSLNRVGEAFF.

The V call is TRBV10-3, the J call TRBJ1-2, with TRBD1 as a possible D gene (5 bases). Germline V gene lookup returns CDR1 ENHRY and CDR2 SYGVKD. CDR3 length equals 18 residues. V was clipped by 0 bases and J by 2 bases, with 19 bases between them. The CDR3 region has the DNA TGTGCCATCAGTGAGTCGACTTTACAGGCATTATCCAACTATGGCTACACCTTC. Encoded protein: CAISESTLQALSNYGYTF.

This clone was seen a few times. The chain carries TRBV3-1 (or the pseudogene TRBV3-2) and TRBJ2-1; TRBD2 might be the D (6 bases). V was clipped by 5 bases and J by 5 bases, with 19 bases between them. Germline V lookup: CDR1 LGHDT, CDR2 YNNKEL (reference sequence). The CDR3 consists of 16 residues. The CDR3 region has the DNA TGTGCCAGCAGCTGGACGGGCCGGGACTGGAACAATGAGCAGTTCTTC. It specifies CASSWTGRDWNNEQFF.

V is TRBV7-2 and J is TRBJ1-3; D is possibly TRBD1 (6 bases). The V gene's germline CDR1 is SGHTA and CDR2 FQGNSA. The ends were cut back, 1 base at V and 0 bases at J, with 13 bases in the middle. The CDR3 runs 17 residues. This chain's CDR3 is CASSLGGTSSSGNTIYF. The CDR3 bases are TGTGCCAGCAGCTTAGGGGGGACATCTAGCTCTGGAAACACCATATATTTT.

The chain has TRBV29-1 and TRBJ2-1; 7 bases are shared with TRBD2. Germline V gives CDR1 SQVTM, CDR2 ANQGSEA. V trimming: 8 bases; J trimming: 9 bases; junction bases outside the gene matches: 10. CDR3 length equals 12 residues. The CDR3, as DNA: TGCAGCTTCCTCGGGGGAGGGATTGAGCAGTTCTTC. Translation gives CSFLGGGIEQFF.

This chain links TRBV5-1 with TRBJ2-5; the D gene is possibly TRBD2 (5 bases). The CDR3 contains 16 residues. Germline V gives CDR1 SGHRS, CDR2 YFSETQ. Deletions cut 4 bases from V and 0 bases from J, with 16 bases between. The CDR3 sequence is CASSQADSGYQETQYF. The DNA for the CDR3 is TGCGCCAGCAGCCAGGCGGACTCTGGGTACCAAGAGACCCAGTACTTC.

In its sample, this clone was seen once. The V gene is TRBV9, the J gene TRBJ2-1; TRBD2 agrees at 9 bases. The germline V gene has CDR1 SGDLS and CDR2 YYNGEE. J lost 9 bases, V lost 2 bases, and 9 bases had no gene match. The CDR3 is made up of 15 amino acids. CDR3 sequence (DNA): TGTGCCAGCAGCGTCGACTCTAGCGGGAAAGGTGAGCAGTTCTTC. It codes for CASSVDSSGKGEQFF. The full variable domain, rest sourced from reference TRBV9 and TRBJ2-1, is DSGVTQTPKHLITATGQRVTLRCSPRSGDLSVYWYQQSLDQGLQFLIQYYNGEERAKGNILERFSAQQFPDLHSELNLSSLELGDSALYFCASSVDSSGKGEQFFGPGTRLTVL.

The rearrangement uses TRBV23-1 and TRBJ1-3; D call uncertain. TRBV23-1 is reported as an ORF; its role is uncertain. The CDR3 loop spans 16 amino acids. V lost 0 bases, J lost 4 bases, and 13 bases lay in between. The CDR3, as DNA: TGCGCCAGCAGTCAATCCGTGGGAACCCCCGGAAACACCATATATTTT. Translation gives CASSQSVGTPGNTIYF.

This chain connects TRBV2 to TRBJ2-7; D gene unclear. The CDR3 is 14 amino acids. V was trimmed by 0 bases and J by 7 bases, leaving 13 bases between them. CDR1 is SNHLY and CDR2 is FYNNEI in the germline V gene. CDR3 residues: CASSEAGLQLEQYF. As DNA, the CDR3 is TGTGCCAGCAGTGAAGCGGGTCTCCAGTTGGAGCAGTACTTC. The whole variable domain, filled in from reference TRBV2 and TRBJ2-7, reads EPEVTQTPSHQVTQMGQEVILRCVPISNHLYFYWYRQILGQKVEFLVSFYNNEISEKSEIFDDQFSVERPDGSNFTLKIRSTKLEDSAMYFCASSEAGLQLEQYFGPGTRLTVT.

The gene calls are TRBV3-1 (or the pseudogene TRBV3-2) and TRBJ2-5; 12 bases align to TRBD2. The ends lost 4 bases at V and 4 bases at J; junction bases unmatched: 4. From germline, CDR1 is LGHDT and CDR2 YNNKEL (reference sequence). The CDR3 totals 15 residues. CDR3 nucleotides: TGTGCCAGCAGCCGGACTAGCGGGAAGGGAGAGACCCAGTACTTC. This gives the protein CASSRTSGKGETQYF.

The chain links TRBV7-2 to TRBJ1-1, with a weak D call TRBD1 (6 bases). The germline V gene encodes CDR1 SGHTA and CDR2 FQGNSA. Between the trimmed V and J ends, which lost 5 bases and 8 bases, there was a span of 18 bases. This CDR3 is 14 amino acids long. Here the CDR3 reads CASSRHEGVEEAFF. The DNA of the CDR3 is TGTGCCAGCAGCAGACACGAGGGGGTTGAGGAAGCTTTCTTT.

The CDR3 region has the DNA TGTGCCAGCAGCGTACAGGGCTACACTGAAGCTTTCTTT. It translates to CASSVQGYTEAFF. The V and J genes are TRBV9 and TRBJ1-1; D might be TRBD1 (5 bases). The CDR3 is 13 residues long. V was clipped by 1 base and J by 3 bases, with 7 bases between them. CDR1 is SGDLS, CDR2 YYNGEE, per germline.

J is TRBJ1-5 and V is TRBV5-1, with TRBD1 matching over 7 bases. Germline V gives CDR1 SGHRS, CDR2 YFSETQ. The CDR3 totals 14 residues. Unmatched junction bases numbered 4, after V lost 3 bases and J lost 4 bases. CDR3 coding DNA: TGCGCCAGCAGCTCCGGGACAGAAAATCAGCCCCAGCATTTT. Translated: CASSSGTENQPQHF.

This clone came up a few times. The CDR3 sequence: CASSFGSHGYTF. CDR3 DNA: TGTGCCAGCAGTTTCGGCAGCCATGGCTACACCTTC. The V gene is TRBV28, the J gene TRBJ1-2; D ambiguous. Trimming removed 3 bases from V and 6 bases from J, with 8 bases in between. This CDR3 comprises 12 residues. Per the germline V gene, CDR1 is MDHEN and CDR2 is SYDVKM.

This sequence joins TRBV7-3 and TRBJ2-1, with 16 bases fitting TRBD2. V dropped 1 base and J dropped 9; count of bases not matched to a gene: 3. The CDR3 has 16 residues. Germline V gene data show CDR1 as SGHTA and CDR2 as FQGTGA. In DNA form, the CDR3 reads TGTGCCAGCAGCTTAATGGGACTAGCGGGAGGGGGTGAGCAGTTCTTC. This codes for CASSLMGLAGGGEQFF.

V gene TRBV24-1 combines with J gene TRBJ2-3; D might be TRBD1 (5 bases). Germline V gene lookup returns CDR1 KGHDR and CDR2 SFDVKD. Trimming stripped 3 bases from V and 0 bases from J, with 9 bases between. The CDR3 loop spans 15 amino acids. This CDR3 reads CATSDPGPSTDTQYF. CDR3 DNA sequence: TGTGCCACCAGTGATCCAGGGCCTAGCACAGATACGCAGTATTTT.

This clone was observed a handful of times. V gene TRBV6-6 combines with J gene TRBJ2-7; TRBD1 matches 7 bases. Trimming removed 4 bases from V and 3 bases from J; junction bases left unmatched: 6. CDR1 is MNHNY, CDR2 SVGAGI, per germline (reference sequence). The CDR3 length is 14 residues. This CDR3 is CASSSTGTYYEQYF. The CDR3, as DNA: TGTGCCAGCAGTTCGACAGGGACATACTACGAGCAGTACTTC.

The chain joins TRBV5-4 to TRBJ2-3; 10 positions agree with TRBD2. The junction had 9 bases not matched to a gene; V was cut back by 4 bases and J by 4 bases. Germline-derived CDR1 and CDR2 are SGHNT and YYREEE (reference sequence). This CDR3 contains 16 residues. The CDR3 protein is CASSAPSGSHPDTQYF. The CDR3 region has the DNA TGTGCCAGCAGCGCCCCTAGCGGGAGTCACCCAGATACGCAGTATTTT.

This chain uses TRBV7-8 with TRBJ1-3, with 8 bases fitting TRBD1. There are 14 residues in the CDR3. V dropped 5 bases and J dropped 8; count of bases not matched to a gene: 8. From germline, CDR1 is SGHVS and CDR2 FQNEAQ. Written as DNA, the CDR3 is TGTGCCAGCAGCACTGGGACAGGATTTTACACCATATATTTT. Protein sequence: CASSTGTGFYTIYF.

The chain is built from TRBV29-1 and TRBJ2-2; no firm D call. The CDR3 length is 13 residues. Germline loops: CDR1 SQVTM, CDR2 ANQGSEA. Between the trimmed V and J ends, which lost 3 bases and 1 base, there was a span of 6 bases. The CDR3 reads CSVDRQNTGELFF. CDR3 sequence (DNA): TGCAGCGTTGATCGGCAGAACACCGGGGAGCTGTTTTTT.

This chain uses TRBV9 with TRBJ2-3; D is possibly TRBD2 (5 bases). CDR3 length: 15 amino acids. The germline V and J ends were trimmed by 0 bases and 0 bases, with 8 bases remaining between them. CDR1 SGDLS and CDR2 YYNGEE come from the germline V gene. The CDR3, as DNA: TGTGCCAGCAGCGTAGACGGGATTAGCACAGATACGCAGTATTTT. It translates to CASSVDGISTDTQYF.

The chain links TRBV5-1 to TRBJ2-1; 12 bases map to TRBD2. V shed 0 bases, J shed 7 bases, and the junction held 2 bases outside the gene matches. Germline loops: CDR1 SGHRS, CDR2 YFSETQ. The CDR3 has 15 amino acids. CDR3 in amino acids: CASSLALAGGNEQFF. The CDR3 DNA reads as TGCGCCAGCAGCTTGGCCCTAGCGGGAGGGAATGAGCAGTTCTTC.

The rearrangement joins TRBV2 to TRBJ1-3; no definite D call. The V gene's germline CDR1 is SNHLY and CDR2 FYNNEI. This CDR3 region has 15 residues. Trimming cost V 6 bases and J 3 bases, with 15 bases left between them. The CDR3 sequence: CASSAGLAVGNTIYF. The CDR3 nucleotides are TGTGCCAGCAGCGCGGGCCTCGCAGTTGGAAACACCATATATTTT.

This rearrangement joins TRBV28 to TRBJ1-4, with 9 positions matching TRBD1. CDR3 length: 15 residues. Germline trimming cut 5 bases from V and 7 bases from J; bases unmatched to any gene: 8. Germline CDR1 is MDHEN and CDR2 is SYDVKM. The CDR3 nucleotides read TGTGCCAGCAGTCTTCCAGGGACAGGGTTTGAAAAACTGTTTTTT. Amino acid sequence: CASSLPGTGFEKLFF.

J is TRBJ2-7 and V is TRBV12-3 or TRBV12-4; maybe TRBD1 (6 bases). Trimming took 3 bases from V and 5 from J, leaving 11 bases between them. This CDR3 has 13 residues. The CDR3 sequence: CASSFSAGDEQYF. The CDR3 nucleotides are TGTGCCAGCAGTTTTTCGGCAGGGGACGAGCAGTACTTC.

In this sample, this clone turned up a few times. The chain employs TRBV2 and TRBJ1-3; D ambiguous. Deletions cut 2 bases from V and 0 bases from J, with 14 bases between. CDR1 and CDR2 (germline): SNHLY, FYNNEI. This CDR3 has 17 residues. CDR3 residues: CASSETSGRASGNTIYF. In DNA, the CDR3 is TGTGCCAGCAGTGAAACTTCGGGGAGGGCCTCTGGAAACACCATATATTTT.

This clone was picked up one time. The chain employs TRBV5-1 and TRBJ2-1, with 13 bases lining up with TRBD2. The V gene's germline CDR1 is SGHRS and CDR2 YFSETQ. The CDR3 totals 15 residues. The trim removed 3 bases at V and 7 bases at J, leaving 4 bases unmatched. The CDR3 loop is CASSSLAGGWNEQFF. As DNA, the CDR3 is TGCGCCAGCAGCTCACTAGCGGGAGGGTGGAATGAGCAGTTCTTC.

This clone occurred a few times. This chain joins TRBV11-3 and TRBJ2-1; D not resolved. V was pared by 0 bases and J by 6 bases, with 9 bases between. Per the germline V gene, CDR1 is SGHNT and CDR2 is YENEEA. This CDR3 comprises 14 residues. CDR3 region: CASSLEAAFNEQFF. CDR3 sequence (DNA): TGTGCCAGCAGCTTAGAAGCAGCGTTCAATGAGCAGTTCTTC.

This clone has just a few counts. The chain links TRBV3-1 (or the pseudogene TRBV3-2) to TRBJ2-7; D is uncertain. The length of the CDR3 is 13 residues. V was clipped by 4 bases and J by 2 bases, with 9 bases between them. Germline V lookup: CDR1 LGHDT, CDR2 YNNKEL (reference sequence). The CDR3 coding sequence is TGTGCCAGCAGCCTATCAACAGCCTACGAGCAGTACTTC. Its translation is CASSLSTAYEQYF.

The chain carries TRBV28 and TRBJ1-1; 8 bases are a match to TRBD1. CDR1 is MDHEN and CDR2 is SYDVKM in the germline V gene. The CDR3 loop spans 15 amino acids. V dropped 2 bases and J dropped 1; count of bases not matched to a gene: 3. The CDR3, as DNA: TGTGCCAGCAGTTTAGATCAGGGGGCGAACACTGAAGCTTTCTTT. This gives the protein CASSLDQGANTEAFF.